This T cell receptor beta chain was sequenced for a study of cytomegalovirus exposure and HLA in healthy donors. The study ran its PCR with 60 Vbeta and 13 Jbeta primers. Method: immunoSEQ multiplex PCR; TCRdb's copy keeps in-frame clones and lacks some. The sample includes under 250,000 clones, about 77% of them seen just once. Worth noting for this clone: Its cognate antigen is unknown.

V lost 1 base to trimming and J lost 5 bases, with 15 bases between them. The germline V gene encodes CDR1 MGHRA and CDR2 YSYEKL. This CDR3 contains 16 residues. Study results and limitations: In a later analysis, across HLA loci, associated TCR counts were highest for DRB1, lowest for HLA-C.

The sequenced sample was PBMCs. The chain joins TRBV4-1 to TRBJ1-5; possibly TRBD1 for D (5 bases). The clonotype originates from a woman younger than 45 in good health and CMV-seronegative. CDR3 DNA sequence: TGCGCCAGCAGCCAAGGAGGTCGGGGGGGGGATCAGCCCCAGCATTTT. Protein: CASSQGGRGGDQPQHF.